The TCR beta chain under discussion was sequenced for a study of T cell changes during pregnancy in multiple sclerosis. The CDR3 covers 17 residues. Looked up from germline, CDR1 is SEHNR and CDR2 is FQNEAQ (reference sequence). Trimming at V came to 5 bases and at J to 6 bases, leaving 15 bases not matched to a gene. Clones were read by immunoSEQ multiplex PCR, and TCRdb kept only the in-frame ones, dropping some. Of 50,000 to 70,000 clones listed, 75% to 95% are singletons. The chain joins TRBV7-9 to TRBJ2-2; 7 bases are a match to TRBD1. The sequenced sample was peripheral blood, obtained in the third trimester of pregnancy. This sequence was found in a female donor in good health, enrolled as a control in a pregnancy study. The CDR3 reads CASSRTGAVIRSGELFF. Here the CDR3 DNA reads TGTGCCAGCAGCCGTACAGGGGCGGTTATCAGGTCCGGGGAGCTGTTTTTT.